What follows describes a single T cell receptor (beta chain). What it recognizes is unknown. Other DNA sequences within the sample encode an identical CDR3. The data derive from a study of shared clonotypes between healthy human individuals. Study summary: Three plates were used per donor for CD4 naive, three for CD4 memory, two for CD8 naive and one for CD8 memory.

Clones were sequenced by immunoSEQ multiplex PCR, and TCRdb holds only the in-frame ones, with some missing. Counted here are around 2,000,000 clones, about 93% occurring once; the ten biggest clones make up 1.5% to 2%. General study findings and limits: With a handful of donors compared, approximately 5% of naive CD4 clonotypes were shared. Compared with clonotypes that all four donors shared, non-shared clonotypes had lower generation probabilities.

Naive CD8 populations comprised CD45RO-negative cells positively selected for CCR7, excluding terminally differentiated effector memory CD45RA+ cells. CDR1 and CDR2 (germline): SGDLS, YYNGEE. The CDR3 is 15 amino acids. The junction had 5 bases not matched to a gene; V was cut back by 2 bases and J by 4 bases. The receptor's source is a man between 18 and 29 years old in good health. Some clones in this sample may be carry-over from other donors' samples. The chain combines TRBV9 with TRBJ2-5, with 10 nucleotides matching TRBD2. The sequenced material came from naive CD8+ T cells from PBMCs. The CDR3, as DNA: TGTGCCAGCAGCGTCGCTAGCGGGAGTGGAGAGACCCAGTACTTC. This gives the protein CASSVASGSGETQYF.